Listed below are T cell receptor beta chains from one sample, sequenced in a study of CD8+ T cells in alopecia areata. TCRdb's copy holds only in-frame clones and misses some; the assay was immunoSEQ multiplex PCR. This sample has roughly 150,000 clones, with 75% to 90% found just once. The sequencing here drew on CD8+ T cells sorted from blood, taken at week 0. These receptors all stem from a human donor with alopecia areata. CDR3s include the opening cysteine and the closing phenylalanine or tryptophan. The D gene is left open where the match is weak. Clone size is given for some rows only: seen once, a few or many times, or a class if the clone is expanded.

len: 14
j_gene: TRBJ2-5
v_gene: TRBV9
d_gene: NA
abundance: NA
CDR3nt: TGTGCCAGCAGCGTAGCTTCGGCCCAAGAGACCCAGTACTTC
CDR3aa: CASSVASAQETQYF

len: 14
j_gene: TRBJ1-2
v_gene: TRBV5-5
d_gene: NA
abundance: NA
CDR3nt: TGTGCCAGCAGCTTGGTGGGGACGGACTATGGCTACACCTTC
CDR3aa: CASSLVGTDYGYTF

len: 14
j_gene: TRBJ2-2
v_gene: TRBV27
d_gene: NA
abundance: NA
CDR3nt: TGTGCCAGCAGTTTTAGTCCAATCACCGGGGAGCTGTTTTTT
CDR3aa: CASSFSPITGELFF

len: 13
j_gene: TRBJ2-5
v_gene: TRBV27
d_gene: NA
abundance: few
CDR3nt: TGTGCCAGCAGTCCATATCCCCCGGAGACCCAGTACTTC
CDR3aa: CASSPYPPETQYF

len: 13
j_gene: TRBJ2-1
v_gene: TRBV30
d_gene: TRBD1
abundance: NA
CDR3nt: TGTGCCTGGTCCCCAGGGGGTTACAATGAGCAGTTCTTC
CDR3aa: CAWSPGGYNEQFF

len: 15
j_gene: TRBJ2-3
v_gene: TRBV29-1
d_gene: NA
abundance: NA
CDR3nt: TGCAGCGTTGAAGATCATCAGGTATCTACAGATACGCAGTATTTT
CDR3aa: CSVEDHQVSTDTQYF

len: 14
j_gene: TRBJ1-1
v_gene: TRBV5-1
d_gene: TRBD1
abundance: once
CDR3nt: TGCGCCAGCAGCTTGGAGGGGGCCGGAATTGAAGCTTTCTTT
CDR3aa: CASSLEGAGIEAFF

len: 17
j_gene: TRBJ2-2
v_gene: TRBV5-1
d_gene: TRBD2
abundance: NA
CDR3nt: TGCGCCAGCGCCGATAGCGGGGGACAAGCGAACACCGGGGAGCTGTTTTTT
CDR3aa: CASADSGGQANTGELFF

len: 14
j_gene: TRBJ2-3
v_gene: TRBV7-6
d_gene: TRBD1
abundance: NA
CDR3nt: TGTGCCAGCAGCTCCCAGGGGGAGACAGATACGCAGTATTTT
CDR3aa: CASSSQGETDTQYF

len: 14
j_gene: TRBJ2-2
v_gene: TRBV19
d_gene: TRBD1
abundance: NA
CDR3nt: TGTGCCAGTACCATGACAGGGCCCACCGGGGAGCTGTTTTTT
CDR3aa: CASTMTGPTGELFF

len: 13
j_gene: TRBJ2-7
v_gene: TRBV29-1
d_gene: TRBD1
abundance: NA
CDR3nt: TGCAGCGTTGACGCCGGGACAGGGGGCGAGCAGTACTTC
CDR3aa: CSVDAGTGGEQYF

len: 15
j_gene: TRBJ1-5
v_gene: TRBV7-9
d_gene: TRBD1
abundance: NA
CDR3nt: TGTGCCAGCAGCTTAGTGGGACAGGGAAATCAGCCCCAGCATTTT
CDR3aa: CASSLVGQGNQPQHF

len: 15
j_gene: TRBJ2-1
v_gene: TRBV9
d_gene: TRBD2
abundance: NA
CDR3nt: TGTGCCAGCAGCGTAGGCGGGAGCGTCCACAATGAGCAGTTCTTC
CDR3aa: CASSVGGSVHNEQFF

len: 13
j_gene: TRBJ1-1
v_gene: TRBV15
d_gene: NA
abundance: NA
CDR3nt: TGTGCCACCAGCAGATCGGGGGGGACTGAAGCTTTCTTT
CDR3aa: CATSRSGGTEAFF

len: 12
j_gene: TRBJ2-5
v_gene: TRBV6-1
d_gene: NA
abundance: NA
CDR3nt: TGTGCCAGCACCCGGGAGAAAGAGACCCAGTACTTC
CDR3aa: CASTREKETQYF

len: 14
j_gene: TRBJ2-2
v_gene: TRBV29-1
d_gene: TRBD1
abundance: once
CDR3nt: TGCAGCATTGAGGGACAGGGACACACCGGGGAGCTGTTTTTT
CDR3aa: CSIEGQGHTGELFF

len: 13
j_gene: TRBJ2-1
v_gene: TRBV4-1
d_gene: NA
abundance: NA
CDR3nt: TGCGCCAGCAGCCAAGGGTGGGCCAATGAGCAGTTCTTC
CDR3aa: CASSQGWANEQFF

len: 15
j_gene: TRBJ2-1
v_gene: TRBV7-9
d_gene: TRBD2
abundance: NA
CDR3nt: TGTGCCAGCAGCTTAGATGCGGGGGGGCCCAATGAGCAGTTCTTC
CDR3aa: CASSLDAGGPNEQFF

len: 15
j_gene: TRBJ2-7
v_gene: TRBV2
d_gene: TRBD1
abundance: NA
CDR3nt: TGTGCCAGCAACCGCCCGGGACAGGGTATCCACGAGCAGTACTTC
CDR3aa: CASNRPGQGIHEQYF

len: 15
j_gene: TRBJ2-7
v_gene: TRBV19
d_gene: TRBD2
abundance: NA
CDR3nt: TGTGCCAGTAGGCCTTGGGAGGGCGGGATCTACGAGCAGTACTTC
CDR3aa: CASRPWEGGIYEQYF

len: 15
j_gene: TRBJ2-3
v_gene: TRBV9
d_gene: NA
abundance: NA
CDR3nt: TGTGCCAGCAGCGTAGCTTGGGGCCCCACAGATACGCAGTATTTT
CDR3aa: CASSVAWGPTDTQYF

len: 18
j_gene: TRBJ2-3
v_gene: TRBV27
d_gene: NA
abundance: NA
CDR3nt: TGTGCCAGCAGTTGGGCACCTAAGAGAGGGCACCCTACAGATACGCAGTATTTT
CDR3aa: CASSWAPKRGHPTDTQYF

len: 15
j_gene: TRBJ1-3
v_gene: TRBV12-5
d_gene: NA
abundance: medium-sized
CDR3nt: TGTGCTAGTGGTTTGGTAGGCTACTCTGGAAACACCATATATTTT
CDR3aa: CASGLVGYSGNTIYF

len: 14
j_gene: TRBJ2-7
v_gene: TRBV6-5
d_gene: NA
abundance: NA
CDR3nt: TGTGCCAGCAGTTACTCAGCGGAATCCTACGAGCAGTACTTC
CDR3aa: CASSYSAESYEQYF

len: 12
j_gene: TRBJ2-1
v_gene: TRBV29-1
d_gene: NA
abundance: NA
CDR3nt: TGCAGCGTTGAAGGGTCCCGTAATGAGCAGTTCTTC
CDR3aa: CSVEGSRNEQFF

len: 17
j_gene: TRBJ2-7
v_gene: TRBV27
d_gene: NA
abundance: NA
CDR3nt: TGTGCCAGCAGTTTATTGGCTCACAGCGAACGGGCGTACGAGCAGTACTTC
CDR3aa: CASSLLAHSERAYEQYF